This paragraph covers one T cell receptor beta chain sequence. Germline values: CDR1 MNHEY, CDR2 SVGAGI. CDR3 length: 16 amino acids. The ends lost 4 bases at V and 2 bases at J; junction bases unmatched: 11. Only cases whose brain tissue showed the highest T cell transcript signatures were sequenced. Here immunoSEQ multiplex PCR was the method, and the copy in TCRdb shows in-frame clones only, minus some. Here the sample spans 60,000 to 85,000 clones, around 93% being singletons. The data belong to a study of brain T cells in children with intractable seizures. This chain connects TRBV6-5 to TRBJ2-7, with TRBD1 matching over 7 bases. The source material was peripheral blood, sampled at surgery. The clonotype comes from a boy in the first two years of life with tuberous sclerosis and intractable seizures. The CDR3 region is CASSSHSGTETYEQYF. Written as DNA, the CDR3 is TGTGCCAGCAGTTCCCACTCCGGGACAGAGACCTACGAGCAGTACTTC.